These 18 T cell receptor beta chains were sequenced from one sample in a study of T cells in Graves' hyperthyroidism and ophthalmopathy. The TCR beta CDR3 regions underwent amplification using RNA transcripts as the source. A set of HTBI primers served as the primers for a first-round RT-PCR of the TCR CDR3. A single record per CDR3 protein comes from TCRdb applying MiXCR to the multiplex PCR reads. The sample records approximately 400,000 distinct CDR3 sequences, 19% being singletons. Input material: blood. The receptors stem from a woman aged 18-30 years with Graves' hyperthyroidism.

The chain carries TRBV6-4 and TRBJ2-5; TRBD2 matches at 12 bases. CDR3 length: 16 residues. Germline V gives CDR1 MRHNA, CDR2 SNTAGT. Trimming cost V 6 bases and J 4 bases; bases outside gene matches: 9. The CDR3 DNA reads as TGTGCCAGCAGCGCGACTAGCGGGAGTGGAGGAGAGACCCAGTACTTC. Its protein is CASSATSGSGGETQYF.

The rearrangement links TRBV20-1 to TRBJ2-7; D ambiguous. This CDR3 spans 12 amino acids. In germline, CDR1 is DFQATT, CDR2 SNEGSKA (reference sequence). V lost 6 bases to trimming and J lost 2 bases, with 11 bases between them. The CDR3 DNA sequence: TGCAGTGCCTCTAGTTCCACCTACGAGCAGTACTTC. Translated, it gives CSASSSTYEQYF.

Ten or more counts support this clonotype. The V gene is TRBV13, the J gene TRBJ2-2; D is uncertain. From germline, CDR1 is PRHDT and CDR2 FYEKMQ (reference sequence). The CDR3 sequence is 17 residues long. V dropped 0 bases and J dropped 1 base, with 12 bases sitting between them. Written as DNA, the CDR3 is TGTGCCAGCAGCTTAGGTTATGCGGTTTGGAACACCGGGGAGCTGTTTTTT. Translating it yields CASSLGYAVWNTGELFF.

This clonotype was seen only a few times. The V and J genes are TRBV6-1 and TRBJ1-1, with D uncertain. V lost 7 bases and J 1 base, leaving 13 bases between the germline ends. Germline lookup yields CDR1 MNHNS and CDR2 SASEGT. This CDR3 has 14 amino acids. The CDR3 nucleotides are TGTGCCAGCACCCCCGGGCTGGCGAACACTGAAGCTTTCTTT. This gives the protein CASTPGLANTEAFF.

The table lists this clonotype with many counts. The chain recombines TRBV7-2 with TRBJ2-7; D is unclear. There are 13 residues in the CDR3. The V end lost 5 bases, the J end lost 0 bases, and 8 bases lay between the germline ends. Germline V lookup: CDR1 SGHTA, CDR2 FQGNSA. The CDR3 protein is CASSPRYSYEQYF. The CDR3 nucleotides are TGTGCCAGCAGCCCACGCTACTCCTACGAGCAGTACTTC.

This clonotype was seen repeatedly, ten times or more. This sequence joins TRBV2 and TRBJ2-7; no clear D. Germline values: CDR1 SNHLY, CDR2 FYNNEI. The CDR3 runs to 13 residues. Trimming took 6 bases from V and 2 from J, leaving 11 bases between them. Here the CDR3 reads CASRRTETYEQYF. The CDR3 coding sequence is TGTGCCAGCAGGAGGACGGAAACCTACGAGCAGTACTTC.

This clonotype was observed a few times. The chain carries TRBV5-1 and TRBJ2-7, with TRBD1 as a possible D gene (5 bases). This CDR3 spans 15 amino acids. From germline, CDR1 is SGHRS and CDR2 YFSETQ. V lost 0 bases and J 2 bases, leaving 12 bases between the germline ends. CDR3 amino acids: CASSLAMGRPYEQYF. In DNA, the CDR3 is TGCGCCAGCAGCTTGGCCATGGGGCGGCCCTACGAGCAGTACTTC.

This clonotype was found many times. The CDR3 sequence: CASSVGTSGGTDTQYF. The DNA of the CDR3 is TGTGCCAGCAGTGTAGGGACTAGCGGCGGCACAGATACGCAGTATTTT. The chain joins TRBV6-1 to TRBJ2-3; 11 positions agree with TRBD2. CDR1 is MNHNS and CDR2 is SASEGT in the germline V gene. The ends lost 4 bases at V and 1 base at J; junction bases unmatched: 4. CDR3 length: 16 residues.

This clonotype was counted ten times or more. The chain uses TRBV7-6 and TRBJ1-5, with D perhaps TRBD1 (5 bases). Deletions cut 5 bases from V and 6 bases from J, with 11 bases between. The germline V gene encodes CDR1 SGHVS and CDR2 FNYEAQ. This CDR3 is built from 13 residues. CDR3 residues: CASSPGEFQPQHF. CDR3 coding DNA: TGTGCCAGCAGCCCGGGGGAGTTTCAGCCCCAGCATTTT.

This clonotype was seen a handful of times. The chain combines TRBV5-1 with TRBJ1-1; tentative D call: TRBD1 (5 bases). Germline CDR1 reads SGHRS; CDR2 reads YFSETQ. Trimming removed 0 bases from V and 3 bases from J, with 15 bases in between. The CDR3 sequence is 16 residues long. CDR3 nucleotides: TGCGCCAGCAGCTTGGTTGTAGGCTGGGACGACACTGAAGCTTTCTTT. It is translated as CASSLVVGWDDTEAFF.

In this sample, this clonotype turned up a few times. The CDR3 region is CASSFGPGGFTEAFF. The CDR3 nucleotides are TGTGCCAGCAGCTTCGGCCCAGGGGGCTTCACTGAAGCTTTCTTT. V is TRBV7-9 and J is TRBJ1-1, with 8 positions matching TRBD1. The germline gives CDR1 SEHNR, CDR2 FQNEAQ (reference sequence). This CDR3 spans 15 amino acids. V was clipped by 3 bases and J by 4 bases; unmatched bases: 7. Complete variable domain (other parts from reference TRBV7-9 and TRBJ1-1): DTGVSQNPRHKITKRGQNVTFRCDPISEHNRLYWYRQTLGQGPEFLTYFQNEAQLEKSRLLSDRFSAERPKGSFSTLEIQRTEQGDSAMYLCASSFGPGGFTEAFFGQGTRLTVV.

In the case of this clonotype: At one end the junction does not follow the germline gene, possibly because of a read error. This chain joins TRBV6-1 and TRBJ2-7, with 9 bases aligning to TRBD2. The germline gives CDR1 MNHNS, CDR2 SASEGT. This CDR3 has 14 amino acids. The CDR3 DNA is TGTGCCAGCTCTCTAGCGGGGCTGTCCTACGATCAGTACTTC. The encoded protein is CASSLAGLSYDQYF.

This clonotype came up many times. The rearrangement joins TRBV6-1 to TRBJ1-5; D is unclear. The CDR3 loop spans 12 amino acids. CDR1 and CDR2 (germline): MNHNS, SASEGT. V was shortened by 6 bases and J by 3 bases, with 6 bases between the two germline ends. The CDR3 is CASRDPNQPQHF. CDR3 DNA: TGTGCCAGCAGGGACCCCAATCAGCCCCAGCATTTT.

The chain uses TRBV2 and TRBJ1-3; 8 nucleotides match TRBD1. J gave up 0 bases and V 6 bases, and 7 bases lay outside the gene matches. The CDR3 is 16 amino acids. CDR1 is SNHLY, CDR2 FYNNEI, per germline. The CDR3 is CASSPDRALSGNTIYF. In nucleotides, the CDR3 is TGTGCCAGCAGCCCGGACAGGGCTCTCTCTGGAAACACCATATATTTT.

As to this clonotype: Germline and junction disagree at one end, which may indicate a read error. The chain combines TRBV4-1 with TRBJ2-5, with TRBD2 identical over 11 bases. This CDR3 is built from 15 residues. CDR1 is MGHRA, CDR2 YSYEKL, per germline. The CDR3 DNA follows: TGCGCCAGCAGCCAGGACCTCCTTGGGACTAGCGGCTGGGACTTC. It is translated as CASSQDLLGTSGWDF.

This chain connects TRBV6-1 to TRBJ2-7; D unclear. Germline CDR1 reads MNHNS; CDR2 reads SASEGT. The CDR3 length is 13 residues. With 1 base removed from V and 3 bases from J, the gap between germline ends came to 7 bases. CDR3 loop: CASSEDGNYEQYF. The CDR3 coding sequence is TGTGCCAGCAGTGAAGACGGAAACTACGAGCAGTACTTC.

This clonotype has more than one count but fewer than ten. With a much larger clone just one base away, this may be a read error. The V call is TRBV6-1, the J call TRBJ2-2; D gene unclear. The CDR3 sequence is 16 residues long. V dropped 3 bases and J dropped 3 bases, with 14 bases sitting between them. In germline, CDR1 is MNHNS, CDR2 SASEGT. The CDR3 sequence is CASSDPSLLYTGELFF. DNA of the CDR3: TGTGCCAGCAGTGATCCGAGCCTCCTGTACACCGGGGAGCTGTTTTTT.

This clonotype has only one observation. This sequence joins TRBV6-5 and TRBJ1-2; no definite D call. CDR3 length: 15 residues. The V end was cut by 3 bases, the J end by 0 bases, with 11 bases between. The V gene's germline CDR1 is MNHEY and CDR2 SVGAGI. CDR3: CASSYGDTSNYGYTF. CDR3 nucleotide sequence: TGTGCCAGCAGTTATGGTGACACCTCTAACTATGGCTACACCTTC.